These 10 T cell receptor beta chains were all obtained from the same sample, sequenced in a study of T cells expressing NK-cell markers. TCRdb reprocessed the 5' RACE reads and keeps a single row for each CDR3 protein, giving no DNA. The sample table sets out roughly 420,000 distinct CDR3 sequences. The material sequenced was blood T cells: a sorted CD56 or NKG2C T cell subset, CD4+ or CD8+ T cells, or bulk PBMC T cells (not recorded which). These receptors all come from a woman between 18 and 69 years old in good health.

The rearrangement uses TRBV5-6 and TRBJ1-2. Germline lookup yields CDR1 SGHDT and CDR2 YYEEEE. The CDR3 is 14 residues long. This CDR3 is CASSFGTLGMDYTF.

The V and J genes are TRBV5-1 and TRBJ2-5; the TRBD1 assignment by TCRdb is unverifiable without DNA. CDR1 and CDR2 from the germline V gene are SGHRS and YFSETQ. This CDR3 is built from 14 residues. The CDR3 is CASSTETGRETQYF.

J is TRBJ1-2 and V is TRBV15; as DNA is missing, the TRBD1 call by TCRdb cannot be tested. This CDR3 has 18 residues. From germline, CDR1 is LNHNV and CDR2 YYDKDF (reference sequence). The CDR3 spells CATSREELRTGGDYGYTF.

The chain combines TRBV6-2 or TRBV6-3 with TRBJ2-1; TCRdb picks TRBD1, but there is no DNA to check that call. The CDR3 has 15 residues. Germline V gene sequence: CDR1 MNHEY, CDR2 SVGEGT. This CDR3 is CASSYDGTGRDEQFF.

The rearrangement joins TRBV20-1 to TRBJ2-1; as DNA is missing, the TRBD1 call by TCRdb cannot be tested. The V gene's germline CDR1 is DFQATT and CDR2 SNEGSKA (reference sequence). The CDR3 extends over 13 amino acids. CDR3 loop: CSARPPGGNEQFF.

The chain's CDR3 is CSARDGDRGGYEQYF. The chain links TRBV20-1 to TRBJ2-7; without DNA, the TCRdb call of TRBD1 cannot be checked. CDR1 is DFQATT, CDR2 SNEGSKA, per germline (reference sequence). The CDR3 contains 15 residues.

This CDR3 reads CASSSGTPEETQYF. The chain uses TRBV5-1 and TRBJ2-5. Germline values: CDR1 SGHRS, CDR2 YFSETQ. The CDR3 is 14 residues long.

This chain joins TRBV5-1 and TRBJ2-7; TCRdb designates TRBD1, a call that cannot be tested without DNA. Germline assignment: CDR1 SGHRS and CDR2 YFSETQ. The CDR3 is 14 amino acids. CDR3 sequence reads: CASSLGQGAYEQYF. The entire variable domain, with the rest obtained from reference TRBV5-1 and TRBJ2-7, is as follows: KAGVTQTPRYLIKTRGQQVTLSCSPISGHRSVSWYQQTPGQGLQFLFEYFSETQRNKGNFPGRFSGRQFSNSRSEMNVSTLELGDSALYLCASSLGQGAYEQYFGPGTRLTVT.

The gene calls are TRBV12-3 or TRBV12-4 and TRBJ2-2; TCRdb outputs TRBD2, but without DNA this stays unchecked. The CDR3 runs to 19 residues. The CDR3 protein is CASSYSNRGLAGNTGELFF.

The chain links TRBV9 to TRBJ2-5; TCRdb's D gene call, TRBD2, goes unchecked for lack of DNA. The CDR3 consists of 16 residues. Germline-derived CDR1 and CDR2 are SGDLS and YYNGEE. The CDR3: CASSPSPGTRWETQYF.